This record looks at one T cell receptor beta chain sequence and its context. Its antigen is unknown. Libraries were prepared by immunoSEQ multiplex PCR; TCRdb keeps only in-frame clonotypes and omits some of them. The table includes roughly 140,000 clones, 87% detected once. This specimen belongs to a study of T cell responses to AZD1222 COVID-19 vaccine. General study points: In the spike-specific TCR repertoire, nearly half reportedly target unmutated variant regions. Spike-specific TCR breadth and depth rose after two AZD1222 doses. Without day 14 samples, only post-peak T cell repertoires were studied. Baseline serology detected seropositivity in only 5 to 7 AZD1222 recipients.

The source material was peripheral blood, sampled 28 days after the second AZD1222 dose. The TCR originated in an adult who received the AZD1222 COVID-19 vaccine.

CDR3 amino acids: CSVGGQGNTIYF. DNA for the CDR3: TGCAGCGTGGGGGGCCAGGGAAACACCATATATTTT. V usage is TRBV29-1 and J usage is TRBJ1-3; TRBD1 might be the D (6 bases). The CDR3 loop spans 12 amino acids. Germline CDR1 is SQVTM and CDR2 is ANQGSEA. With 6 bases removed from V and 4 bases from J, the gap between germline ends came to 10 bases.